This TCR beta chain emerged from a study of CD8 T cells in ankylosing spondylitis. V lost 8 bases and J lost 3, with 9 bases in between. This CDR3 has 12 residues. Generation of TCR beta libraries employed quantitative 5'-RACE incorporating molecular barcodes. Using its own MiXCR run on the 5' RACE reads, TCRdb lists one record per CDR3 protein. The data contain hundreds of thousands of distinct CDR3 sequences, approximately 9% of them singletons. Study observations and caveats: Apparently characteristic of ankylosing spondylitis blood was a TCR beta motif (about 8 highly homologous variants).

In the case of this clonotype: The antigen remains undetermined.

Material: blood, either unsorted or a sorted T cell fraction (not recorded which). J is TRBJ2-3 and V is TRBV12-3 or TRBV12-4; D is perhaps TRBD2 (5 bases). The origin of this receptor is a male donor with ankylosing spondylitis or in good health (not recorded which). Here the CDR3 DNA reads TGTGCCAGCGGGGAGAGGACAGATACGCAGTATTTT. This encodes CASGERTDTQYF.